A selection of T cell receptor beta chains follows, all from one sample in a study of blood T cell repertoires in COVID-19. The repertoire was sequenced with immunoSEQ multiplex PCR; TCRdb's copy has only in-frame clones and lacks some. The sample lists about 42,000 clones, about 88% seen once, with around 2.3% in the top ten. The specimen was peripheral blood. The receptor set was obtained from a human donor in a cohort sampled during active COVID-19. The CDR3 runs from the conserved cysteine through the conserved F or W. The D gene is left open where the match is weak. Size values are once, few and many counts, or a class for expanded clones, and some rows have none.

>.|TRBJ1-4|.|TRBV18
TGTGCCAGCTCCCCACTTGAGGGAATAAATGAAAAACTGTTTTTT
CASSPLEGINEKLFF
>.|TRBJ2-3|.|TRBV9
TGTGCCAGCAGCGCCGGAGGAGTGAACACAGATACGCAGTATTTT
CASSAGGVNTDTQYF
>TRBD1|TRBJ1-1|once|TRBV7-9
TGTGCCAGCAACCAACAGGGGTTGGGGACTGAAGCTTTCTTT
CASNQQGLGTEAFF
>.|TRBJ1-6|.|TRBV30
TGTGCCTGGAGTGTAGCATCGAGATCACCCCTCCACTTT
CAWSVASRSPLHF
>.|TRBJ2-7|.|TRBV5-1
TGCGCCAGCAGCTTGCTCTCCGGGACACAAATCCCCTCTTCCGAGCAGTACTTC
CASSLLSGTQIPSSEQYF
>.|TRBJ1-2|.|TRBV5-1
TGCGCCAGCAGCTCCGGAGGCGGCGGGACTAACTATGGCTACACCTTC
CASSSGGGGTNYGYTF
>.|TRBJ1-5|.|TRBV27
TGTGCCAGCAGATCTCAGGGAGGTAGCAATCAGCCCCAGCATTTT
CASRSQGGSNQPQHF
>TRBD2|TRBJ2-3|.|TRBV24-1
TGTGCCACCAGTGAGACCGGGACTAGCGACACAGATACGCAGTATTTT
CATSETGTSDTDTQYF
>.|TRBJ1-4|.|TRBV4-1
TGCGCCAGCAGCCAAGGGGAGGGAACGGGAACTAATGAAAAACTGTTTTTT
CASSQGEGTGTNEKLFF
>.|TRBJ1-5|.|TRBV10-2
TGCGCCAGCACAGGGGCGGGTCAGCCCCAGCATTTT
CASTGAGQPQHF
>.|TRBJ2-2|.|TRBV3-1/TRBV3-2
TGTGCCAGCAGCTACGGTGACACCGGGGAGCTGTTTTTT
CASSYGDTGELFF
>TRBD1|TRBJ2-5|.|TRBV7-8
TGTGCCAGCAGCCCCTGGACAGGGGGCGACGAGACCCAGTACTTC
CASSPWTGGDETQYF
>.|TRBJ2-7|.|TRBV19
TGTGCCAGCACCCCCCGGGGAAGAGGTAACGAGCAGTACTTC
CASTPRGRGNEQYF
>TRBD1|TRBJ2-7|.|TRBV5-5
TGTGCCAGCAGCTTGGAACCGGGACAGGCCTACGAGCAGTACTTC
CASSLEPGQAYEQYF
>TRBD1|TRBJ1-1|.|TRBV10-2
TGCGCCAGCAGTGGATTGGGACAGGGGGGGAACACTGAAGCTTTCTTT
CASSGLGQGGNTEAFF
>TRBD2|TRBJ2-7|few|TRBV2
TGTGCCAGCAGCGGGACTAGCGGGGGTTACGAGCAGTACTTC
CASSGTSGGYEQYF
>TRBD2|TRBJ2-5|once|TRBV4-1
TGCGCCAGCAGCCCCTTGGTTTCGGGGGGGGCTTTTGCCCAGTACTTC
CASSPLVSGGAFAQYF